What follows are 14 T cell receptor beta chains derived from one specimen sequenced in a study of T cell repertoires in cytomegalovirus infection (dated by TCRdb to the late 2010s). Sequencing instrument: Illumina HiSeq 1500. The public reads were run again by TCRdb, first through fastp at Q25 and then through MiXCR, and only productive beta chains were kept. Every entry covers one CDR3 protein and lists the most common genes and DNA from its rows. The sample table contains under 200,000 distinct CDR3 sequences; only one count was recorded for 8% to 10% of them. The top ten clones comprise about 4.6% of the sample. The sample consisted of PBMCs. These receptors came from a human donor in good health (CMV status not recorded). Some clones in this sample may be carry-over from other donors' samples.

Regarding this clonotype: A read error is possible here, since a much larger clone lies one base away. The chain recombines TRBV28 with TRBJ1-5; D remains unclear. Germline loops: CDR1 MDHEN, CDR2 SYDVKM. This CDR3 contains 16 residues. CDR3 residues: CASSFRPRYSNQPRHF. CDR3 nucleotides: TGTGCCAGCAGTTTTAGACCGCGATATAGCAATCAGCCCCGGCATTTT.

This chain's CDR3 is CSTPGTGLGTEAFF. CDR3 DNA: TGCAGCACACCGGGGACAGGGCTGGGGACTGAAGCTTTCTTT. The chain employs TRBV29-1 and TRBJ1-1, with 9 bases that match TRBD1. CDR1 is SQVTM and CDR2 is ANQGSEA in the germline V gene. The trim removed 8 bases at V and 5 bases at J, leaving 12 bases unmatched. The CDR3 extends over 14 amino acids.

V gene TRBV12-3 or TRBV12-4 combines with J gene TRBJ1-1; TRBD1 aligns across 8 bases. Trimming took 3 bases from V and 8 from J; bases not matched to a gene: 5. This CDR3 has 13 residues. The CDR3 region is CASSLDRVGEAFF. CDR3 bases: TGTGCCAGCAGTTTGGACAGGGTGGGAGAAGCTTTCTTT.

In its sample, this clonotype was seen many times. The chain links TRBV7-9 to TRBJ1-1, with D unresolved. The CDR3 runs 14 residues. Germline V CDR1 and CDR2: SEHNR, FQNEAQ (reference sequence). V lost 1 base and J lost 2, with 8 bases in between. The CDR3: CASSLELRNTEAFF. CDR3 DNA sequence: TGTGCCAGCAGCTTAGAGCTTCGCAACACTGAAGCTTTCTTT.

This clonotype was recorded many times. The chain couples TRBV24-1 to TRBJ2-1; TRBD1 aligns across 10 bases. This CDR3 is 14 amino acids long. Unmatched junction bases numbered 4, after V lost 5 bases and J lost 7 bases. The germline CDR1 and CDR2 sequences are KGHDR and SFDVKD. The CDR3 coding sequence is TGTGCCACCAGTGCCGTGGACAGGGGGAATGAGCAGTTCTTC. Translating gives CATSAVDRGNEQFF.

This clonotype was counted at least ten times. The chain links TRBV20-1 to TRBJ1-4; TRBD1 aligns across 8 bases. The CDR3 is 15 amino acids. The ends lost 5 bases at V and 5 bases at J; junction bases unmatched: 10. Looked up from germline, CDR1 is DFQATT and CDR2 is SNEGSKA (reference sequence). CDR3 region: CSAQGATEKNEKLFF. Here the CDR3 DNA reads TGCAGTGCTCAGGGGGCGACGGAGAAGAATGAAAAACTGTTTTTT.

The table lists this clonotype with many counts. This chain uses TRBV20-1 with TRBJ2-1; the D is unclear. CDR3 size: 14 residues. From germline, CDR1 is DFQATT and CDR2 SNEGSKA (reference sequence). Trimming took off 0 bases at V and 3 bases at J, with 9 bases between the two ends. The CDR3, as DNA: TGCAGTGCTAGAGATTGGCGGAACTACAATGAGCAGTTCTTC. It codes for CSARDWRNYNEQFF.

In this sample, this clonotype turned up many times. The V and J genes are TRBV6-1 and TRBJ1-1; D may be TRBD1 (5 bases). From germline, CDR1 is MNHNS and CDR2 SASEGT. V dropped 11 bases and J dropped 1 base, with 8 bases sitting between them. The CDR3 has 11 amino acids. The DNA for the CDR3 is TGTGCCGCCGGGGGGAACACTGAAGCTTTCTTT. Its translation: CAAGGNTEAFF.

CDR3 in amino acids: CASSIGSTNNEQFF. Written as DNA, the CDR3 is TGTGCCAGTAGTATAGGCTCAACAAACAATGAGCAGTTCTTC. The rearrangement uses TRBV19 and TRBJ2-1; D uncertain. The CDR3 loop spans 14 amino acids. Germline-derived CDR1 and CDR2 are LNHDA and SQIVND (reference sequence). Trimming removed 1 base at V and 5 bases at J, with 9 bases between. The whole variable domain, filled in from reference TRBV19 and TRBJ2-1, reads DGGITQSPKYLFRKEGQNVTLSCEQNLNHDAMYWYRQDPGQGLRLIYYSQIVNDFQKGDIAEGYSVSREKKESFPLTVTSAQKNPTAFYLCASSIGSTNNEQFFGPGTRLTVL.

This clonotype was counted many times. The V gene is TRBV28, the J gene TRBJ2-3; maybe TRBD1 (6 bases). The germline CDR1 and CDR2 sequences are MDHEN and SYDVKM. Between the trimmed V and J ends, which lost 5 bases and 3 bases, there was a span of 15 bases. The CDR3 length is 15 residues. The DNA of the CDR3 is TGTGCCAGCAGTCCGCAAAGGGGGAAGACAGATACGCAGTATTTT. Translated, it gives CASSPQRGKTDTQYF.

The chain links TRBV19 to TRBJ1-3; D remains unclear. The CDR3 is 15 amino acids. Looked up from germline, CDR1 is LNHDA and CDR2 is SQIVND (reference sequence). V was clipped by 5 bases and J by 0 bases, with 11 bases between them. The CDR3 DNA reads as TGTGCCAGTAGTTCGCTGGGTCGCTCTGGAAACACCATATATTTT. This codes for CASSSLGRSGNTIYF.

This clonotype was counted ten times or more. The chain has TRBV7-2 and TRBJ2-1, with D maybe TRBD2 (5 bases). Trimming cost V 0 bases and J 5 bases, with 11 bases left between them. Germline CDR1 is SGHTA and CDR2 is FQGNSA. CDR3 length: 15 amino acids. The CDR3 nucleotides are TGTGCCAGCAGCTTAGCGCCTAGCAGAAACAATGAGCAGTTCTTC. It translates to CASSLAPSRNNEQFF.

The J gene is TRBJ2-2, the V gene TRBV6-2 or TRBV6-3; TRBD2 matches at 7 bases. From germline, CDR1 is MNHEY and CDR2 SVGEGT. The junction had 3 bases not matched to a gene; V was cut back by 2 bases and J by 0 bases. The CDR3 contains 16 residues. In nucleotides, the CDR3 is TGTGCCAGCAGTTACGGGGGGGAACCGAACACCGGGGAGCTGTTTTTT. As protein: CASSYGGEPNTGELFF.

This clonotype was counted ten times or more. The chain is built from TRBV28 and TRBJ1-2; 9 bases map to TRBD1. The CDR3 length is 14 residues. V trimming: 6 bases; J trimming: 7 bases; junction bases outside the gene matches: 9. Germline CDR1 is MDHEN and CDR2 is SYDVKM. CDR3: CASREQDRGFGYTF. The CDR3 nucleotides are TGTGCCAGCAGGGAGCAGGACAGGGGTTTTGGCTACACCTTC.